This T cell receptor (beta chain) was found in a study of blood T cell repertoires in COVID-19. In the study overall: Specimens from acute and convalescent COVID-19 originated in the United States, Italy and Spain. In each case, the material was cDNA or gDNA derived from T cells, B-cell-depleted T cells, or PBMCs.

Original processing methods: Amplifying reference gene primers gave estimates of nucleated cell counts. Repertoires were generated with immunoSEQ multiplex PCR, while TCRdb's copy carries only in-frame clones and drops some. V and J calls and clone size are those listed in that table; D and trimming were worked out from the DNA. The sample yields more than 80,000 clones, around three quarters seen once. The length of the CDR3 is 17 residues. With 0 bases removed from V and 0 bases from J, the gap between germline ends came to 10 bases. Germline assignment: CDR1 SGHNT and CDR2 YYREEE (reference sequence).

This receptor was taken from an elderly woman with active or convalescent COVID-19. The chain is built from TRBV5-4 and TRBJ1-6, with D perhaps matching TRBD1 (5 bases). The sample consisted of peripheral blood. CDR3 loop: CASSLEGRGSYNSPLHF. CDR3 sequence (DNA): TGTGCCAGCAGCTTGGAGGGAAGGGGCTCCTATAATTCACCCCTCCACTTT.